The 21 T cell receptor beta chains below were found in one sample sequenced in a study of T-cell memory formation after mild COVID-19. A single record per CDR3 protein comes from TCRdb applying MiXCR to the 5' RACE reads. The table shows fewer than 250,000 distinct CDR3 sequences, with around 30% occurring only once. Source material: PBMCs or a T cell subset sorted from them (not recorded which). Source of these receptors: an adult woman who had mild COVID-19 (a few samples of this study predate the infection). Cell type and time point are not known.

This sequence joins TRBV7-2 and TRBJ2-1; D not certain. CDR1 and CDR2 from the germline V gene are SGHTA and FQGNSA. The CDR3 is 14 amino acids. V lost 0 bases, J lost 5 bases, and 8 bases lay in between. CDR3 DNA: TGTGCCAGCAGCTTAGCGGCCATCAACAATGAGCAGTTCTTC. Its protein product is CASSLAAINNEQFF.

The genes are TRBV7-9 and TRBJ2-3; D gene unclear. The CDR3 length is 15 residues. From germline, CDR1 is SEHNR and CDR2 FQNEAQ (reference sequence). The V end lost 5 bases, the J end lost 6 bases, and 18 bases lay between the germline ends. The CDR3 bases are TGTGCCAGCAGCCCTGGAGACACTCCCATGGATACGCAGTATTTT. Encoded protein: CASSPGDTPMDTQYF.

This clonotype showed up just a few times. The genes are TRBV7-2 and TRBJ2-2; the D is unclear. V lost 1 base and J lost 2, with 8 bases in between. The CDR3 sequence is 15 residues long. Germline loops: CDR1 SGHTA, CDR2 FQGNSA. For the CDR3, the DNA is TGTGCCAGCAGCTTAGGGCAGTCAAACACCGGGGAGCTGTTTTTT. Its translation: CASSLGQSNTGELFF.

The chain carries TRBV5-8 and TRBJ1-1, with D possibly TRBD1 on 5 matching bases. V lost 3 bases and J 1 base, leaving 22 bases between the germline ends. This CDR3 region has 18 residues. Germline CDR1 SGHTS, CDR2 YDEGEE. As DNA, the CDR3 is TGTGCCAGCAGCTCACTCTTTCCGACAGAACACGGGAACACTGAAGCTTTCTTT. Amino acid sequence: CASSSLFPTEHGNTEAFF.

The chain joins TRBV20-1 to TRBJ2-5, with D uncertain. Germline V CDR1 and CDR2: DFQATT, SNEGSKA (reference sequence). The ends were cut back, 6 bases at V and 5 bases at J, with 22 bases in the middle. This CDR3 has 15 amino acids. The CDR3 bases are TGCAGTGCACCTGCTCGGAAGGCCCTTGGGGAGACCCAGTACTTC. Translating gives CSAPARKALGETQYF.

Only a few counts were recorded for this clonotype. The rearrangement links TRBV6-5 to TRBJ1-6, with TRBD1 matching over 10 bases. Germline trimming cut 4 bases from V and 10 bases from J; bases unmatched to any gene: 4. This CDR3 comprises 14 residues. Germline CDR1 is MNHEY and CDR2 is SVGAGI. CDR3 in amino acids: CASSSDRGMSPLHF. DNA of the CDR3: TGTGCCAGCAGTTCGGACAGGGGGATGTCACCCCTCCACTTT.

This clonotype was detected only a few times. The gene calls are TRBV15 and TRBJ2-2, with D perhaps matching TRBD1 (6 bases). The CDR3 covers 16 residues. Germline CDR1 LNHNV, CDR2 YYDKDF (reference sequence). Deletions cut 3 bases from V and 7 bases from J, with 18 bases between. DNA for the CDR3: TGTGCCACCAGCAGGAACGACAGGAAAAAGGGCGGGGAGCTGTTTTTT. It translates to CATSRNDRKKGGELFF.

The rearrangement uses TRBV5-4 and TRBJ2-1; 7 bases line up with TRBD2. Germline V gene sequence: CDR1 SGHNT, CDR2 YYREEE (reference sequence). J was trimmed by 9 bases and V by 3 bases; bases with no gene match: 12. The CDR3 sequence is 15 residues long. This CDR3 is CASSSPEGGHSEQFF. The DNA of the CDR3 is TGTGCCAGCAGCTCTCCGGAGGGAGGGCACAGTGAGCAGTTCTTC.

The chain recombines TRBV12-3 or TRBV12-4 with TRBJ2-1; 7 bases map to TRBD2. Unmatched junction bases numbered 16, after V lost 7 bases and J lost 10 bases. The CDR3 sequence is 15 residues long. The DNA of the CDR3 is TGTGCCAGCACCCTATCAGGGACTACCACAAGGGAGCAGTTCTTC. Translated: CASTLSGTTTREQFF.

The V gene is TRBV20-1, the J gene TRBJ2-1, with 11 positions matching TRBD2. J gave up 0 bases and V 1 base, and 5 bases lay outside the gene matches. Germline values: CDR1 DFQATT, CDR2 SNEGSKA (reference sequence). The CDR3 extends over 17 amino acids. CDR3 nucleotide sequence: TGCAGTGCTAGAGGTCCCGGGACTAGCGGCTCCTACAATGAGCAGTTCTTC. Protein sequence: CSARGPGTSGSYNEQFF.

The chain uses TRBV29-1 and TRBJ1-2; 7 bases agree with TRBD1. The V segment lost 7 bases and the J segment 3 bases; nucleotides outside the gene matches: 5. The CDR3 runs to 12 residues. Germline V CDR1 and CDR2: SQVTM, ANQGSEA. CDR3 amino acids: CSAATGYYGYTF. DNA of the CDR3: TGCAGCGCCGCGACAGGGTACTATGGCTACACCTTC.

The chain recombines TRBV6-1 with TRBJ2-1, with TRBD2 identical over 11 bases. Looked up from germline, CDR1 is MNHNS and CDR2 is SASEGT. The CDR3 runs to 15 residues. V lost 5 bases and J lost 8; bases outside the gene matches: 8. This chain's CDR3 is CASSSTSGGFDEQFF. The CDR3 DNA reads TGTGCCAGCAGTTCTACTAGCGGGGGTTTCGATGAGCAGTTCTTC.

This chain connects TRBV5-1 to TRBJ2-1; tentative D call: TRBD1 (6 bases). This CDR3 is built from 15 residues. Germline V gene sequence: CDR1 SGHRS, CDR2 YFSETQ. With 4 bases removed from V and 1 base from J, the gap between germline ends came to 12 bases. In nucleotides, the CDR3 is TGCGCCAGCAGCCAGGACAGTCAGTCCTACAATGAGCAGTTCTTC. This translates into CASSQDSQSYNEQFF.

This chain joins TRBV15 and TRBJ1-5, with TRBD1 as a possible D gene (6 bases). Germline V gene data show CDR1 as LNHNV and CDR2 as YYDKDF (reference sequence). The CDR3 totals 15 residues. Trimming shortened V by 6 bases and J by 0 bases, and 12 bases separated the two germline ends. The chain's CDR3 is CATSLTGYSNQPQHF. Here the CDR3 DNA reads TGTGCCACCAGTCTAACAGGGTATAGCAATCAGCCCCAGCATTTT.

In this sample, this clonotype turned up a few times. The chain carries TRBV29-1 and TRBJ1-1; D might be TRBD1 (6 bases). Trimming stripped 7 bases from V and 6 bases from J, with 27 bases between. CDR1 is SQVTM, CDR2 ANQGSEA, per germline. The CDR3 sequence is 16 residues long. The CDR3 loop is CSAAGGLRSGTAEAFF. DNA of the CDR3: TGCAGCGCCGCGGGGGGCCTCAGGTCTGGGACGGCTGAAGCTTTCTTT. The full variable domain, its missing parts supplied by reference TRBV29-1 and TRBJ1-1, is SAVISQKPSRDICQRGTSLTIQCQVDSQVTMMFWYRQQPGQSLTLIATANQGSEATYESGFVIDKFPISRPNLTFSTLTVSNMSPEDSSIYLCSAAGGLRSGTAEAFFGQGTRLTVV.

The chain couples TRBV7-9 to TRBJ1-2; 7 positions match TRBD1. Germline V gene sequence: CDR1 SEHNR, CDR2 FQNEAQ (reference sequence). The CDR3 has 15 residues. V was clipped by 5 bases and J by 6 bases; unmatched bases: 12. The CDR3 here is CASSQALTGIDGYTF. CDR3 DNA: TGTGCCAGCAGCCAAGCCTTGACAGGGATCGATGGCTACACCTTC.

The gene calls are TRBV29-1 and TRBJ1-2, with D possibly matching TRBD1 (5 bases). Germline V gene lookup returns CDR1 SQVTM and CDR2 ANQGSEA. The germline V and J ends were trimmed by 7 bases and 2 bases, with 20 bases remaining between them. CDR3 length: 15 residues. The CDR3 coding sequence is TGCAGCGCCGAAGAGGGGATGAAGAGGAACTATGGCTACACCTTC. Encoded protein: CSAEEGMKRNYGYTF.

This sequence joins TRBV3-1 and TRBJ2-1; the D gene could be TRBD1 or TRBD2 (5 bases each). V gave up 3 bases and J gave up 6 bases, with 18 bases separating them. This CDR3 is 16 amino acids long. Germline V gene data show CDR1 as LGHDT and CDR2 as YNNKEL (reference sequence). The CDR3 loop reads CASSHSPTGPVNEQFF. The CDR3 DNA reads TGTGCCAGCAGCCATTCCCCAACGGGACCAGTCAATGAGCAGTTCTTC.

V is TRBV5-1 and J is TRBJ2-7; D gene unclear. This CDR3 contains 14 residues. The V end lost 1 base, the J end lost 6 bases, and 14 bases lay between the germline ends. Germline CDR1 SGHRS, CDR2 YFSETQ. The CDR3 loop is CASSLTSAESEQYF. In nucleotides, the CDR3 is TGCGCCAGCAGCTTGACGTCTGCCGAGAGCGAGCAGTACTTC.

This clonotype was detected a few times. The chain recombines TRBV29-1 with TRBJ1-1, with D uncertain. The V gene lost 4 bases and the J gene lost 6 bases, with 12 bases spanning the gap. Germline CDR1 reads SQVTM; CDR2 reads ANQGSEA. The CDR3 is 12 amino acids. CDR3: CSVAARRPEAFF. DNA of the CDR3: TGCAGCGTTGCTGCGAGGAGACCTGAAGCTTTCTTT.

This clonotype was counted only a few times. The chain joins TRBV18 to TRBJ2-1; TRBD1 matches at 9 bases. The ends lost 2 bases at V and 0 bases at J; junction bases unmatched: 2. CDR1 and CDR2 from the germline V gene are KGHSH and LQKENI. The length of the CDR3 is 16 residues. CDR3 nucleotide sequence: TGTGCCAGCTCACCAAGGACAGGGGCCTCCTACAATGAGCAGTTCTTC. It encodes CASSPRTGASYNEQFF.